The 28 T cell receptor beta chains below were found in one sample sequenced in a study of response to subunit inactivated influenza vaccine. TCRdb re-called the RT-PCR reads through MiXCR, storing one row per CDR3 protein. The data show 450,000 to 600,000 distinct CDR3 sequences, less than 10% seen once. Sequenced here: PBMCs from blood, sampled less than 25 months after vaccination. All receptors derive from a man between 50 and 69 years old who received an inactivated influenza vaccine.

The chain combines TRBV9 with TRBJ2-2; D is uncertain. Germline lookup yields CDR1 SGDLS and CDR2 YYNGEE. This CDR3 has 14 residues. V lost 0 bases, J lost 0 bases, and 3 bases lay in between. As DNA, the CDR3 is TGTGCCAGCAGCGTAGCTCCGAACACCGGGGAGCTGTTTTTT. Translating it yields CASSVAPNTGELFF.

This clonotype was detected ten times or more. The chain combines TRBV5-1 with TRBJ2-3; weak D call: TRBD1 (5 bases). Per the germline V gene, CDR1 is SGHRS and CDR2 is YFSETQ. The length of the CDR3 is 17 residues. The V end was cut by 0 bases, the J end by 2 bases, with 16 bases between. CDR3 residues: CASSLGSREYLTDTQYF. In nucleotides, the CDR3 is TGCGCCAGCAGCTTGGGAAGCAGGGAATATCTCACAGATACGCAGTATTTT.

This clonotype was counted at least ten times. V gene TRBV5-1 combines with J gene TRBJ2-7; 10 nucleotides align to TRBD2. Germline V gene lookup returns CDR1 SGHRS and CDR2 YFSETQ. V gave up 0 bases and J gave up 4 bases; unmatched junction bases: 1. The CDR3 is 14 amino acids. CDR3 DNA sequence: TGCGCCAGCAGCTTGGGGACTAGCGGTTACGAGCAGTACTTC. As protein: CASSLGTSGYEQYF.

The rearrangement links TRBV18 to TRBJ2-1; 7 positions agree with TRBD1. There are 13 residues in the CDR3. Trimming cost V 4 bases and J 8 bases; bases outside gene matches: 5. Looked up from germline, CDR1 is KGHSH and CDR2 is LQKENI. The CDR3 DNA is TGTGCCAGCTCACTAGATCAGGGGGATGAGCAGTTCTTC. Amino acids: CASSLDQGDEQFF.

Many counts were recorded for this clonotype. The chain uses TRBV20-1 and TRBJ2-3; D not resolved. The CDR3 is made up of 14 amino acids. Trimming pared 6 bases from V and 2 bases from J, leaving 15 bases between. CDR1 DFQATT and CDR2 SNEGSKA come from the germline V gene (reference sequence). The chain's CDR3 is CSADARVYTDTQYF. The CDR3 bases are TGCAGTGCGGATGCTAGAGTTTACACAGATACGCAGTATTTT.

This clonotype was detected many times. V and J are TRBV5-1 and TRBJ2-3; D might be TRBD1 (6 bases). V lost 5 bases and J lost 0, with 13 bases in between. This CDR3 region has 15 residues. Germline V gives CDR1 SGHRS, CDR2 YFSETQ. Here the CDR3 reads CASRSDSPSTDTQYF. DNA for the CDR3: TGCGCCAGCAGGTCGGACAGCCCTAGCACAGATACGCAGTATTTT. The complete variable domain, with remaining parts taken from reference TRBV5-1 and TRBJ2-3, reads KAGVTQTPRYLIKTRGQQVTLSCSPISGHRSVSWYQQTPGQGLQFLFEYFSETQRNKGNFPGRFSGRQFSNSRSEMNVSTLELGDSALYLCASRSDSPSTDTQYFGPGTRLTVL.

The genes are TRBV5-1 and TRBJ2-2; TRBD1 aligns across 9 bases. CDR1 SGHRS and CDR2 YFSETQ come from the germline V gene. The CDR3 has 15 residues. V lost 3 bases to trimming and J lost 5 bases; unmatched junction nucleotides: 5. The CDR3 loop is CASSSGTGMTGELFF. The CDR3 DNA reads TGCGCCAGCAGCTCCGGGACAGGGATGACCGGGGAGCTGTTTTTT.

This clonotype occurred a few times. For the CDR3, the DNA is TGCGCCAGCAGCACGGGGACAGGGATATTCCAACGTGGCTATGGCTACACCTTC. It specifies CASSTGTGIFQRGYGYTF. The V gene is TRBV5-1, the J gene TRBJ1-2; 9 bases align to TRBD1. Trimming at V came to 4 bases and at J to 4 bases, leaving 17 bases not matched to a gene. The germline V gene encodes CDR1 SGHRS and CDR2 YFSETQ. CDR3 length equals 18 residues.

The gene calls are TRBV15 and TRBJ2-3; TRBD2 matches at 7 bases. The length of the CDR3 is 15 residues. The V gene end was trimmed by 0 bases and the J gene end by 4 bases; junction bases not matched to a gene: 4. Per the germline V gene, CDR1 is LNHNV and CDR2 is YYDKDF (reference sequence). This CDR3 reads CATSREAGVADTQYF. The CDR3 bases are TGTGCCACCAGCAGAGAGGCGGGAGTGGCAGATACGCAGTATTTT. Variable domain in full (rest from reference TRBV15 and TRBJ2-3): DAMVIQNPRYQVTQFGKPVTLSCSQTLNHNVMYWYQQKSSQAPKLLFHYYDKDFNNEADTPDNFQSRRPNTSFCFLDIRSPGLGDTAMYLCATSREAGVADTQYFGPGTRLTVL.

This clonotype was observed a few times. The chain uses TRBV28 and TRBJ2-7; no reliable D call. The germline gives CDR1 MDHEN, CDR2 SYDVKM. Deletions cut 7 bases from V and 4 bases from J, with 11 bases between. CDR3 length equals 12 residues. CDR3 nucleotides: TGTGCCAGCACTTCTACGGTTTACGAGCAGTACTTC. Its protein product is CASTSTVYEQYF.

The J gene is TRBJ2-1, the V gene TRBV6-2 or TRBV6-3; possibly TRBD2 for D (6 bases). The germline V and J ends were trimmed by 0 bases and 12 bases, with 18 bases remaining between them. Germline values: CDR1 MNHEY, CDR2 SVGEGT. The CDR3 sequence is 15 residues long. Here the CDR3 DNA reads TGTGCCAGCAGTTACTCCAGTTCCCCTCGACTAGGGCAGTTCTTC. Amino acids: CASSYSSSPRLGQFF.

V is TRBV7-9 and J is TRBJ1-5; a weak D match, TRBD1 (6 bases). There are 13 residues in the CDR3. V lost 7 bases, J lost 8 bases, and 15 bases lay in between. CDR1 and CDR2 (germline): SEHNR, FQNEAQ (reference sequence). The DNA for the CDR3 is TGTGCCAGCACCCGGGACATAGGAGAGCCCCAGCATTTT. Its protein is CASTRDIGEPQHF. Full variable domain (outside the CDR3, taken from reference TRBV7-9 and TRBJ1-5): DTGVSQNPRHKITKRGQNVTFRCDPISEHNRLYWYRQTLGQGPEFLTYFQNEAQLEKSRLLSDRFSAERPKGSFSTLEIQRTEQGDSAMYLCASTRDIGEPQHFGDGTRLSIL.

The J gene is TRBJ1-4, the V gene TRBV9; D uncertain. Trimming removed 3 bases from V and 0 bases from J, with 6 bases in between. The CDR3 consists of 14 residues. CDR1 SGDLS and CDR2 YYNGEE come from the germline V gene. CDR3 coding DNA: TGTGCCAGCAGCGCTGGAACAACTAATGAAAAACTGTTTTTT. It codes for CASSAGTTNEKLFF.

This clonotype was found many times. Here the CDR3 reads CASSFTTSGNVETQYF. In DNA, the CDR3 is TGTGCCAGCAGCTTCACAACTAGCGGGAACGTCGAGACCCAGTACTTC. The rearrangement links TRBV7-8 to TRBJ2-5; TRBD2 matches at 10 bases. The CDR3 is 16 amino acids. Germline V gives CDR1 SGHVS, CDR2 FQNEAQ. V was clipped by 3 bases and J by 5 bases; unmatched bases: 9.

J is TRBJ2-7 and V is TRBV3-1, with D perhaps TRBD1 (6 bases). This CDR3 comprises 13 residues. Germline values: CDR1 LGHDT, CDR2 YNNKEL (reference sequence). V lost 4 bases and J 6 bases, leaving 13 bases between the germline ends. The CDR3 spells CASSRHDRIEQYF. As DNA, the CDR3 is TGTGCCAGCAGCCGACATGACAGGATCGAGCAGTACTTC.

This chain uses TRBV6-2 or TRBV6-3 with TRBJ2-7; D gene ambiguous. This CDR3 has 16 residues. Trimming took off 4 bases at V and 3 bases at J, with 19 bases between the two ends. From germline, CDR1 is MNHEY and CDR2 SVGEGT. CDR3 loop: CASSSLDPTAHYEQYF. The DNA of the CDR3 is TGTGCCAGCAGTTCCTTGGACCCGACCGCACACTACGAGCAGTACTTC.

Concerning this clonotype itself: A much larger clone is a single base away; this may be a read error. V is TRBV12-3 or TRBV12-4 and J is TRBJ1-5; 10 bases agree with TRBD1. CDR3 length equals 16 residues. The CDR3 DNA follows: TGTCCCAGCAGCCCGGGACAGGGGATAGGCAATCAGCCCCAGCATTTT. This sequence encodes CPSSPGQGIGNQPQHF.

This clonotype was found a few times. The gene calls are TRBV11-1 and TRBJ2-6, with 8 nucleotides matching TRBD1. Trimming removed 2 bases from V and 2 bases from J; junction bases left unmatched: 14. This CDR3 is 20 amino acids long. The germline V gene has CDR1 SGHAT and CDR2 FQDESV (reference sequence). As DNA, the CDR3 is TGTGCCAGCAGCTTAATCATCGCGGACAGGGATATGACTGGGGCCAACGTCCTGACTTTC. This sequence encodes CASSLIIADRDMTGANVLTF.

The V and J genes are TRBV7-9 and TRBJ2-3; D perhaps matches TRBD1 (5 bases). The V and J ends lost 5 bases and 4 bases respectively, with 13 bases between them. Germline V CDR1 and CDR2: SEHNR, FQNEAQ (reference sequence). This CDR3 has 14 amino acids. CDR3 amino acids: CASSPRRVADTQYF. CDR3 bases: TGTGCCAGCAGCCCCCGCAGGGTTGCAGATACGCAGTATTTT.

The table lists this clonotype with a few counts. This sequence joins TRBV7-8 and TRBJ2-5; D unclear. CDR1 is SGHVS and CDR2 is FQNEAQ in the germline V gene. CDR3 size: 16 residues. The V end lost 11 bases, the J end lost 2 bases, and 24 bases lay between the germline ends. CDR3 DNA: TGTGCCTCCACCCATAGCACGGGCGGTTTACAAGAGACCCAGTACTTC. Amino acids: CASTHSTGGLQETQYF. The full variable domain, rest sourced from reference TRBV7-8 and TRBJ2-5, is GAGVSQSPRYKVAKRGQDVALRCDPISGHVSLFWYQQALGQGPEFLTYFQNEAQLDKSGLPSDRFFAERPEGSVSTLKIQRTQQEDSAVYLCASTHSTGGLQETQYFGPGTRLLVL.

The chain combines TRBV28 with TRBJ2-7; 8 bases fit TRBD1. Germline CDR1 is MDHEN and CDR2 is SYDVKM. The CDR3 runs 15 residues. With 4 bases clipped from V and 7 bases from J, the junction kept 12 bases outside the gene matches. Written as DNA, the CDR3 is TGTGCCAGCAGTTCTACCGGGACAGGTGTCGGGGAGCAGTACTTC. Protein sequence: CASSSTGTGVGEQYF.

This chain links TRBV5-1 with TRBJ1-4; TRBD1 agrees at 8 bases. The germline gives CDR1 SGHRS, CDR2 YFSETQ. The CDR3 loop spans 15 amino acids. Trimming removed 2 bases from V and 8 bases from J; junction bases left unmatched: 8. The CDR3: CASSFGTGFNEKLFF. The DNA for the CDR3 is TGCGCCAGCAGCTTTGGGACAGGATTTAACGAAAAACTGTTTTTT.

The rearrangement joins TRBV7-9 to TRBJ1-1; D is undetermined. The CDR3 is made up of 12 amino acids. Germline V CDR1 and CDR2: SEHNR, FQNEAQ (reference sequence). The V gene lost 4 bases and the J gene lost 7 bases, with 10 bases spanning the gap. CDR3: CASSSRAVEAFF. DNA for the CDR3: TGTGCCAGCAGCTCTCGGGCTGTTGAAGCTTTCTTT.

The chain links TRBV7-2 to TRBJ2-1; 9 nucleotides line up with TRBD1. The CDR3 has 16 residues. Unmatched junction bases numbered 13, after V lost 5 bases and J lost 8 bases. Germline-derived CDR1 and CDR2 are SGHTA and FQGNSA. The CDR3 protein is CASSGGTGLRLDEQFF. CDR3 nucleotides: TGTGCCAGCAGCGGGGGGACAGGGTTAAGGTTAGATGAGCAGTTCTTC.

A few counts support this clonotype. V gene TRBV27 combines with J gene TRBJ2-2, with 10 bases matching TRBD2. The germline gives CDR1 MNHEY, CDR2 SMNVEV (reference sequence). J lost 2 bases, V lost 3 bases, and 6 bases had no gene match. CDR3 length: 17 residues. CDR3 DNA sequence: TGTGCCAGCAGTTTCGCCCGACTAGCGGGCAACACCGGGGAGCTGTTTTTT. Translated: CASSFARLAGNTGELFF.

This clonotype was observed many times. The rearrangement joins TRBV7-2 to TRBJ2-1; 9 bases map to TRBD1. CDR3 length equals 15 residues. J gave up 4 bases and V 4 bases, and 5 bases lay outside the gene matches. Per the germline V gene, CDR1 is SGHTA and CDR2 is FQGNSA. CDR3: CASSSTGGFYNEQFF. In DNA, the CDR3 is TGTGCCAGCAGCTCGACAGGGGGTTTTTACAATGAGCAGTTCTTC.

J is TRBJ2-5 and V is TRBV5-1; D remains ambiguous. The germline CDR1 and CDR2 sequences are SGHRS and YFSETQ. The CDR3 has 13 amino acids. V gave up 4 bases and J gave up 1 base, with 8 bases separating them. The CDR3: CASSPLIQETQYF. CDR3 bases: TGCGCCAGCAGCCCCCTGATCCAAGAGACCCAGTACTTC.

This clonotype has at least ten counts. The chain carries TRBV28 and TRBJ1-5, with 8 positions matching TRBD1. CDR1 and CDR2 from the germline V gene are MDHEN and SYDVKM. The CDR3 covers 17 residues. Trimming took 6 bases from V and 5 from J; bases not matched to a gene: 15. Written as DNA, the CDR3 is TGTGCCAGCAGCCCTCTGGACAGGGCGCAATTCTATCAGCCCCAGCATTTT. This gives the protein CASSPLDRAQFYQPQHF.